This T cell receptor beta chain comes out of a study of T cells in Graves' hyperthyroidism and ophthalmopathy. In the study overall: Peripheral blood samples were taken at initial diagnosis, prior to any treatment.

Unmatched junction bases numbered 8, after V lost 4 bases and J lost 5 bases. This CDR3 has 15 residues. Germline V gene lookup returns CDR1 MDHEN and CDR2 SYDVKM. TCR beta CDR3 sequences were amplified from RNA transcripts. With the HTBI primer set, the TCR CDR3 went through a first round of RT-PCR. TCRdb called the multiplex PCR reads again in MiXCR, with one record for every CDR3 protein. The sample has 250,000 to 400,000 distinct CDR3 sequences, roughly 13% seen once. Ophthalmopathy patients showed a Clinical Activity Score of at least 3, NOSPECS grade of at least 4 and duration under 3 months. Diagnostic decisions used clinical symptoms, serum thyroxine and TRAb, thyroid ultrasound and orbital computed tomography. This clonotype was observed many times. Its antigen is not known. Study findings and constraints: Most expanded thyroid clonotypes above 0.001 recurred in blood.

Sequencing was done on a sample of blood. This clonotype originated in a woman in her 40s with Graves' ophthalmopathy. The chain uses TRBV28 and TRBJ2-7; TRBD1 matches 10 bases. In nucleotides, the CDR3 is TGTGCCAGCAGTTCCCCGGGACAGGGGTCCCACGAGCAGTACTTC. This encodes CASSSPGQGSHEQYF.